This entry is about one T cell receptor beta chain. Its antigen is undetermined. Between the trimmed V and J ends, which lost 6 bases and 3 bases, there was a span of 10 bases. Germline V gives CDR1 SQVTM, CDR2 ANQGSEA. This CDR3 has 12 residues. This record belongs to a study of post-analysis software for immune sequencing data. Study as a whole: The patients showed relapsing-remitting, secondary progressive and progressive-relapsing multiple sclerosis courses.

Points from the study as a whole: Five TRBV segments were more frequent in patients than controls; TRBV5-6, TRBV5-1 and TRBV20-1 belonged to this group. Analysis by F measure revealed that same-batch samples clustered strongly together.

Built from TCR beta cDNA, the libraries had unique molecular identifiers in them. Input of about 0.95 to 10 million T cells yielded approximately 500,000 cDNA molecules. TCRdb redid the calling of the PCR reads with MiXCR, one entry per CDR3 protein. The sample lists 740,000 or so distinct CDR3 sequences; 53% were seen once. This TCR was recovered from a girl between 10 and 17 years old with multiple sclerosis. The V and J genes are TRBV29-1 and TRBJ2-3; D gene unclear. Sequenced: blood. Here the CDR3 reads CSVIRFTDTQYF. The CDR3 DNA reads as TGCAGCGTCATTAGATTTACAGATACGCAGTATTTT.